A few counts support the clone carrying this TCR beta chain. Its target is unknown. The data belong to a study of blood T cells in healthy people across ages. Study conclusions and caveats: Higher diversity and more naive CD4+ cells were features of long-lived donors, compared to aged donors. Nothing was known about donor CMV status, and this possibly confounded expanded clonotype changes.

The second PCR ran about 6 to 12 cycles with a sample-barcoded 5' primer and J-beta primers. TCRdb ran MiXCR on the 5' RACE reads and lists one entry per CDR3 protein. The sample includes around 710,000 distinct CDR3 sequences, approximately 39% of them seen just once. What was sequenced was blood. The source is a woman aged 60-75 years in good health.

The CDR3 bases are TGTGCCAGCAAAAGGGACAGGATGGCTTTCTTT. Protein product: CASKRDRMAFF. The V and J genes are TRBV6-1 and TRBJ1-1; 8 positions agree with TRBD1. Germline V gene lookup returns CDR1 MNHNS and CDR2 SASEGT. The CDR3 spans 11 residues. V lost 7 bases to trimming and J lost 11 bases; unmatched junction nucleotides: 6.